The table lists the clone carrying this T cell receptor (beta chain) with many counts. Its antigen remains unknown. The data were obtained in a study of glioma-infiltrating T cells. Findings and limits, study-wide: Above-expected tissue-blood divergence occurred in all gliomas, most in low-grade ones. Only very few CDR3 sequences appeared in both tissue and blood.

Per the germline V gene, CDR1 is SGHTA and CDR2 is FQGNSA. V was trimmed by 3 bases and J by 9 bases, leaving 9 bases between them. The CDR3 extends over 11 amino acids. Amplification of TCR alpha and beta CDR3 regions from RNA used iRepertoire nested multiplex PCR. Tissue mRNA or PBMC total RNA, about 90-450 ng, went into one-step reverse transcription and amplification. TCRdb re-called the multiplex PCR reads through MiXCR, storing one row per CDR3 protein. Of 150,000 to 200,000 distinct CDR3 sequences listed, more than 25% are singletons. V gene TRBV7-2 combines with J gene TRBJ2-7; D is uncertain. Sequenced input: glioma tissue, nonneoplastic brain tissue, or PBMCs (not recorded which). This TCR was sampled from a human donor with low-grade glioma or glioblastoma, undergoing nonglioma brain surgery, or in good health (not recorded which). The DNA for the CDR3 is TGTGCCAGCAGCTTGGCACATGTGCAGTACTTC. This codes for CASSLAHVQYF. The entire variable domain, with the rest obtained from reference TRBV7-2 and TRBJ2-7, is as follows: GAGVSQSPSNKVTEKGKDVELRCDPISGHTALYWYRQSLGQGLEFLIYFQGNSAPDKSGLPSDRFSAERTGGSVSTLTIQRTQQEDSAVYLCASSLAHVQYFGPGTRLTVT.